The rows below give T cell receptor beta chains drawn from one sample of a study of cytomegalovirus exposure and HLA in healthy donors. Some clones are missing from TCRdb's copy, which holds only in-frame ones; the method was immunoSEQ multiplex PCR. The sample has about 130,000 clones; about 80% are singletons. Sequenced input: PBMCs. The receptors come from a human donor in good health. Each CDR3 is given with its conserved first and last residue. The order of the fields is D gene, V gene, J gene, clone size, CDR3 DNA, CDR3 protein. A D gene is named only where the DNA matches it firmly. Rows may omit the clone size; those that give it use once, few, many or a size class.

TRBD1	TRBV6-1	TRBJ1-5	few	TGTGCCAGCCGACAGGGGTTAAATCAGCCCCAGCATTTT	CASRQGLNQPQHF
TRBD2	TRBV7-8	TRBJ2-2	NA	TGTGCCAGCAGCTTACCTACCGGGGGGGGACAGAACACCGGGGAGCTGTTTTTT	CASSLPTGGGQNTGELFF
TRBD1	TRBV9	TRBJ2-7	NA	TGTGCCAGCAGCGTAGTGGGTGACAGGGGGACCTACACCTACGAGCAGTACTTC	CASSVVGDRGTYTYEQYF
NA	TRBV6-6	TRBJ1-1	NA	TGTGCCAGCAGTCAAACTTCAGGGGTAACTGAAGCTTTCTTT	CASSQTSGVTEAFF
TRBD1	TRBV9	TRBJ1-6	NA	TGTGCCAGCAGCGCAGGGACAGGGGTGAATTCACCCCTCCACTTT	CASSAGTGVNSPLHF
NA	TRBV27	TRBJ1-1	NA	TGTGCCAGCAGTTGGAGGGGGGGCGACAGGAGAGCTTTCTTT	CASSWRGGDRRAFF
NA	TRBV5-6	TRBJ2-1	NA	TGTGCCAGCAGCTTGGGCGCCAGGGGCAATGAGCAGTTCTTC	CASSLGARGNEQFF
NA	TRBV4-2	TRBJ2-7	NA	TGTGCCAGCAGCCACCAGGGCCACGAGCAGTACTTC	CASSHQGHEQYF
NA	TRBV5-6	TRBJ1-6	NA	TGTGCCAGCAGGTTGACGGAGGATAACTATTCACCCCTCCACTTT	CASRLTEDNYSPLHF
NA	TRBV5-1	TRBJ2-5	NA	TGCGCCAGCAGCCAGGGACTTCCCCTAGAGACCCAGTACTTC	CASSQGLPLETQYF
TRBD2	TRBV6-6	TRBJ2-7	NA	TGTGCCAGCAGTCCTCGGCTAGCGGGGGACTACGAGCAGTACTTC	CASSPRLAGDYEQYF
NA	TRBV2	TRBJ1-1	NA	TGTGCCAGCAGTGTCTTCGCAGTGAACACTGAAGCTTTCTTT	CASSVFAVNTEAFF
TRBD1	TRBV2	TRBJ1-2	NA	TGTGCCAGCAGCCCGGACAGGGACTATGGCTACACCTTC	CASSPDRDYGYTF
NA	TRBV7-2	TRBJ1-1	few	TGTGCCAGCAGCTTCAGGGTGACGGCTGAAGCTTTCTTT	CASSFRVTAEAFF
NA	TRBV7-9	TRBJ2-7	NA	TGTGCCAGCAGCTCTAGCGAGCAGTACTTC	CASSSSEQYF
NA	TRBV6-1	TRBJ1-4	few	TGTGCCAGCAGTGAATACAGGCATGCAACTAATGAAAAACTGTTTTTT	CASSEYRHATNEKLFF
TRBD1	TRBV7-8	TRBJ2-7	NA	TGTGCCAGCAGCTTAGTACAGGGGGCTGTCTACGAGCAGTACTTC	CASSLVQGAVYEQYF
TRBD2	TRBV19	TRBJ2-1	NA	TGTGCCAGTAGTATGACTAGCGTTTTGCCCAATGAGCAGTTCTTC	CASSMTSVLPNEQFF
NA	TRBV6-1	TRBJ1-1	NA	TGTGCCAGCAGCGACAGTACAAGTGAAGCTTTCTTT	CASSDSTSEAFF
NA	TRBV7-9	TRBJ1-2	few	TGTGCCAGCAGCTTAGAACAAGGGGATGGCTACACCTTC	CASSLEQGDGYTF
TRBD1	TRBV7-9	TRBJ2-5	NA	TGTGCCAGCAGCGCCCGGACAGGGGGAAACCTAGAGACCCAGTACTTC	CASSARTGGNLETQYF
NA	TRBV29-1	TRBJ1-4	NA	TGCAGCGTTGAAGGGGGAGGGAAACTGTTTTTT	CSVEGGGKLFF
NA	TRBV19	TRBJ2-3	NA	TGTGCCAGTAGTATAGGAGGAGAGATAAGCTACCTTGGTGATTCTAGCACAGATACGCAGTATTTT	CASSIGGEISYLGDSSTDTQYF
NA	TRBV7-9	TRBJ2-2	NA	TGTGCCAGCAGCTGGAGTTTTTCAGACACCGGGGAGCTGTTTTTT	CASSWSFSDTGELFF
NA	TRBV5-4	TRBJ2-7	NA	TGTGCCAGCAGCTTTCAGGGATACGAGCAGTACTTC	CASSFQGYEQYF
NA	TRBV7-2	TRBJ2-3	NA	TGTGCCAGCAGCACATACCAAAACACAGATACGCAGTATTTT	CASSTYQNTDTQYF
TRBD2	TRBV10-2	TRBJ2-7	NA	TGCGCCAGCCTCACTAGCGGGTCCTACGAGCAGTACTTC	CASLTSGSYEQYF
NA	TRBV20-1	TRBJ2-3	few	TGCAGTGCTACGGGTATCGGTACGCAGTATTTT	CSATGIGTQYF
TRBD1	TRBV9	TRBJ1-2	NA	TGTTGGGACAGGGGATATGGCTACACCTTC	CWDRGYGYTF